These 23 T cell receptor beta chains were all obtained from the same sample, sequenced in a study of T cell responses to AZD1222 COVID-19 vaccine. TCRdb's copy holds only in-frame clones and misses some; the assay was immunoSEQ multiplex PCR. Of about 140,000 clones listed, 70% to 90% are singletons. The sequenced sample was peripheral blood, obtained 28 days after the second AZD1222 dose. These TCRs come from an adult who received the AZD1222 COVID-19 vaccine.

The rearrangement links TRBV30 to TRBJ2-7; no clear D. The length of the CDR3 is 12 residues. The V gene's germline CDR1 is GTSNPN and CDR2 SVGIG (reference sequence). V shed 2 bases and J shed 1 base, with 6 bases lying between them. Written as DNA, the CDR3 is TGTGCCTGGAGTTTGACGTCCTACGAGCAGTACTTC. This encodes CAWSLTSYEQYF.

The chain has TRBV11-1 and TRBJ1-1; the D is unclear. The CDR3 loop spans 15 amino acids. Germline values: CDR1 SGHAT, CDR2 FQDESV (reference sequence). V lost 2 bases and J lost 4, with 14 bases in between. The CDR3 bases are TGTGCCAGCAGCTTAACGGCCACACACCTCACTGAAGCTTTCTTT. Translated: CASSLTATHLTEAFF. Together with reference TRBV11-1 and TRBJ1-1, the CDR3 gives the full variable domain: EAEVAQSPRYKITEKSQAVAFWCDPISGHATLYWYRQILGQGPELLVQFQDESVVDDSQLPKDRFSAERLKGVDSTLKIQPAELGDSAMYLCASSLTATHLTEAFFGQGTRLTVV.

The chain combines TRBV10-3 with TRBJ2-1; 11 positions match TRBD2. CDR1 ENHRY and CDR2 SYGVKD come from the germline V gene. The CDR3 sequence is 13 residues long. Trimming took 4 bases from V and 12 from J; bases not matched to a gene: 5. This CDR3 is CAISGLAGGAQFF. The DNA for the CDR3 is TGTGCCATCAGTGGGCTAGCGGGGGGTGCGCAGTTCTTC.

V is TRBV11-1 and J is TRBJ2-1; D might be TRBD2 (6 bases). V was cut by 4 bases and J by 4 bases, with 14 bases left in between. Germline values: CDR1 SGHAT, CDR2 FQDESV (reference sequence). There are 15 residues in the CDR3. The CDR3 is CASSSFGGGYNEQFF. In nucleotides, the CDR3 is TGTGCCAGCAGCTCGTTCGGGGGAGGATACAATGAGCAGTTCTTC.

The chain is built from TRBV10-3 and TRBJ2-1, with 8 bases lining up with TRBD2. V shed 10 bases, J shed 8 bases, and the junction held 13 bases outside the gene matches. CDR1 is ENHRY, CDR2 SYGVKD, per germline. This CDR3 is 14 amino acids long. The CDR3 region has the DNA TGTGCCACCCGCCCGGGACTAGATTTCGATGAGCAGTTCTTC. Protein sequence: CATRPGLDFDEQFF.

This chain joins TRBV6-2 or TRBV6-3 and TRBJ2-7, with D hard to call. Germline loops: CDR1 MNHEY, CDR2 SVGEGT. The CDR3 has 15 amino acids. V was trimmed by 7 bases and J by 0 bases, leaving 16 bases between them. The CDR3 DNA reads as TGTGCCAGCACCCCCCAGTATACGAGCTCCTACGAGCAGTACTTC. Its translation is CASTPQYTSSYEQYF.

The chain has TRBV19 and TRBJ1-5, with D uncertain. With 8 bases removed from V and 5 bases from J, the gap between germline ends came to 13 bases. Per germline, CDR1 LNHDA and CDR2 SQIVND (reference sequence). This CDR3 is 13 amino acids long. In DNA, the CDR3 is TGTGCCAGTTGCCCAAGGGTGGATCAGCCCCAGCATTTT. This encodes CASCPRVDQPQHF.

The chain has TRBV30 and TRBJ2-2, with D possibly matching TRBD2 (6 bases). The V and J ends lost 0 bases and 1 base respectively, with 12 bases between them. The CDR3 extends over 16 amino acids. CDR1 and CDR2 from the germline V gene are GTSNPN and SVGIG (reference sequence). In nucleotides, the CDR3 is TGTGCCTGGAGTGTCAGAGGGAGGAGGAACACCGGGGAGCTGTTTTTT. This encodes CAWSVRGRRNTGELFF.

The rearrangement links TRBV27 to TRBJ1-1; D unclear. The CDR3 loop spans 10 amino acids. The germline gives CDR1 MNHEY, CDR2 SMNVEV (reference sequence). The V and J ends lost 4 bases and 3 bases respectively, with 0 bases between them. CDR3 amino acids: CASSYTEAFF. The CDR3 DNA follows: TGTGCCAGCAGTTACACTGAAGCTTTCTTT.

V gene TRBV24-1 combines with J gene TRBJ1-2; the D gene is possibly TRBD1 (5 bases). V was trimmed by 5 bases and J by 1 base, leaving 10 bases between them. The CDR3 loop spans 14 amino acids. The germline CDR1 and CDR2 sequences are KGHDR and SFDVKD. CDR3 DNA: TGTGCCACCAGTGGCAGGGCGGATAACTATGGCTACACCTTC. This gives the protein CATSGRADNYGYTF.

The genes are TRBV10-3 and TRBJ1-3; 7 bases map to TRBD1. CDR3 size: 15 residues. V trimming: 10 bases; J trimming: 3 bases; junction bases outside the gene matches: 12. Germline V gene data show CDR1 as ENHRY and CDR2 as SYGVKD. The CDR3 sequence is CATQPDRNLGNTIYF. The DNA of the CDR3 is TGTGCCACCCAGCCGGACAGGAACCTTGGAAACACCATATATTTT.

This chain links TRBV11-2 with TRBJ2-1, with 7 bases aligning to TRBD2. The germline V gene has CDR1 SGHAT and CDR2 FQNNGV. Trimming removed 4 bases from V and 0 bases from J; junction bases left unmatched: 3. The CDR3 spans 15 residues. In DNA form, the CDR3 reads TGTGCCAGCAGCTCGGAGCGGGGCTCCTACAATGAGCAGTTCTTC. It yields the protein CASSSERGSYNEQFF.

CDR3 region: CASSPGTANTGELFF. The CDR3 DNA is TGTGCCAGCTCACCCGGGACAGCGAACACCGGGGAGCTGTTTTTT. The rearrangement links TRBV18 to TRBJ2-2; 7 nucleotides line up with TRBD1. The V and J ends lost 3 bases and 0 bases, in that order; junction bases with no gene match: 1. Per germline, CDR1 KGHSH and CDR2 LQKENI. This CDR3 is built from 15 residues.

V gene TRBV7-9 combines with J gene TRBJ1-3, with 8 bases lining up with TRBD1. Looked up from germline, CDR1 is SEHNR and CDR2 is FQNEAQ (reference sequence). Germline trimming cut 6 bases from V and 2 bases from J; bases unmatched to any gene: 6. The CDR3 length is 15 residues. The CDR3 bases are TGTGCCAGCAGAACCACAGGGGGAGCTGGAAACACCATATATTTT. Protein sequence: CASRTTGGAGNTIYF.

The rearrangement links TRBV5-1 to TRBJ2-7, with a tentative D call TRBD1 (5 bases). Germline CDR1 and CDR2: SGHRS and YFSETQ. V lost 3 bases to trimming and J lost 3 bases, with 10 bases between them. The CDR3 covers 13 residues. CDR3 loop: CASSSNRFYEQYF. The CDR3 nucleotides are TGCGCCAGCAGCTCGAACAGGTTCTACGAGCAGTACTTC.

The chain is built from TRBV18 and TRBJ2-3; D remains ambiguous. The V and J ends lost 3 bases and 2 bases respectively, with 9 bases between them. Germline CDR1 is KGHSH and CDR2 is LQKENI. This CDR3 has 14 residues. The CDR3 DNA reads TGTGCCAGCTCACCCCTGAGATCCACAGATACGCAGTATTTT. Encoded protein: CASSPLRSTDTQYF.

This clone was recorded only once. This chain joins TRBV4-2 and TRBJ2-7; TRBD2 matches 8 bases. With V trimmed by 0 bases and J by 1 base, 8 bases remained unmatched. The V gene's germline CDR1 is LGHNA and CDR2 YNFKEQ. The CDR3 runs 17 residues. This CDR3 reads CASSQDPSQRGSYEQYF. As DNA, the CDR3 is TGTGCCAGCAGCCAAGATCCTAGCCAGCGGGGGTCCTACGAGCAGTACTTC.

This chain joins TRBV4-1 and TRBJ2-7; D might be TRBD2 (6 bases). V was cut by 5 bases and J by 2 bases, with 10 bases left in between. This CDR3 has 13 residues. From germline, CDR1 is MGHRA and CDR2 YSYEKL. CDR3 in DNA: TGCGCCAGCAGCTCTAGCGAGGCCTACGAGCAGTACTTC. Translating it yields CASSSSEAYEQYF.

The chain couples TRBV5-1 to TRBJ2-7; possibly TRBD2 for D (5 bases). The CDR3 covers 13 residues. Trimming removed 5 bases from V and 6 bases from J, with 15 bases in between. Per the germline V gene, CDR1 is SGHRS and CDR2 is YFSETQ. CDR3 in amino acids: CASRPGSDAEQYF. The DNA of the CDR3 is TGCGCCAGCAGGCCGGGGAGCGATGCCGAGCAGTACTTC.

The CDR3, as DNA: TGTGCCAGCAGCCCCGGGGCGTGGGCCGAGACCCAGTACTTC. This translates into CASSPGAWAETQYF. This sequence joins TRBV6-5 and TRBJ2-5; D tentatively reads TRBD1 or TRBD2 (5 bases each). CDR1 is MNHEY and CDR2 is SVGAGI in the germline V gene. The ends were cut back, 6 bases at V and 5 bases at J, with 16 bases in the middle. The CDR3 is made up of 14 amino acids.

The chain has TRBV19 and TRBJ2-1, with 7 bases lining up with TRBD2. The germline CDR1 and CDR2 sequences are LNHDA and SQIVND (reference sequence). The CDR3 totals 14 residues. Losses at the gene ends were 6 bases for V and 2 bases for J; bases not matched to a gene: 4. The CDR3 sequence: CASRGGTTYNEQFF. The CDR3 coding sequence is TGTGCCAGTAGAGGAGGGACTACCTACAATGAGCAGTTCTTC. Full variable domain (rest looked up from reference TRBV19 and TRBJ2-1): DGGITQSPKYLFRKEGQNVTLSCEQNLNHDAMYWYRQDPGQGLRLIYYSQIVNDFQKGDIAEGYSVSREKKESFPLTVTSAQKNPTAFYLCASRGGTTYNEQFFGPGTRLTVL.

The table lists this clone with a count of one. CDR3 coding DNA: TGTGCCAGCAGCGTGGGACAGGGGGGCACTGAAGCTTTCTTT. It specifies CASSVGQGGTEAFF. This sequence joins TRBV9 and TRBJ1-1, with TRBD1 identical over 11 bases. Germline CDR1 reads SGDLS; CDR2 reads YYNGEE. With V trimmed by 2 bases and J by 4 bases, 1 base remained unmatched. The CDR3 has 14 residues. The variable domain in full, completed from reference TRBV9 and TRBJ1-1, reads DSGVTQTPKHLITATGQRVTLRCSPRSGDLSVYWYQQSLDQGLQFLIQYYNGEERAKGNILERFSAQQFPDLHSELNLSSLELGDSALYFCASSVGQGGTEAFFGQGTRLTVV.

This rearrangement joins TRBV3-1 (or the pseudogene TRBV3-2) to TRBJ2-7, with D unclear. Germline assignment: CDR1 LGHDT and CDR2 YNNKEL (reference sequence). V was pared by 1 base and J by 1 base, with 5 bases between. This CDR3 region has 13 residues. CDR3 sequence reads: CASSQGHSYEQYF. CDR3 nucleotides: TGTGCCAGCAGCCAAGGTCATTCCTACGAGCAGTACTTC.